This T cell receptor (beta chain) was observed in a study of T cell repertoires in cytomegalovirus infection. Trimming took off 2 bases at V and 1 base at J, with 12 bases between the two ends. Germline assignment: CDR1 SGHRS and CDR2 YFSETQ. There are 15 residues in the CDR3. TCRdb ran MiXCR on the reads and lists one entry per CDR3 protein. The table has around 290,000 distinct CDR3 sequences, roughly a quarter seen once; the top ten hold approximately 14%. The chain recombines TRBV5-1 with TRBJ1-1; possibly TRBD1 for D (6 bases). The clonotype originates from a human donor in good health (CMV status not recorded). Some clones in this sample may be carry-over from other donors' samples. Specimen: PBMCs. Here the CDR3 DNA reads TGCGCCAGCAGCTTCTCGGGACATAAGAACACTGAAGCTTTCTTT. This encodes CASSFSGHKNTEAFF.